Listed here is a single T cell receptor (beta chain). This CDR3 has 14 amino acids. CDR1 and CDR2 (germline): SQVTM, ANQGSEA. V lost 3 bases, J lost 0 bases, and 12 bases lay in between. This sample was included in a study of CD8+ T cells in alopecia areata. The treatment is: oral pan-JAK inhibitor, 5-10 mg twice daily. Extracted RNA was reverse transcribed into cDNA, the sequencing template. Sequencing was performed with immunoSEQ multiplex PCR; in TCRdb, only in-frame clones are kept and a portion is missing. Of around 100,000 clones in the sample, about 40% were seen once. This TCR was recovered from a human donor with alopecia areata. The sequencing used CD8+ T cells sorted from blood, collected at week 24, from a patient treated with tofacitinib. The chain has TRBV29-1 and TRBJ2-7; maybe TRBD1 (5 bases). DNA for the CDR3: TGCAGCGTTGAGGACAAGACGAGCTCCTACGAGCAGTACTTC. Translation: CSVEDKTSSYEQYF.